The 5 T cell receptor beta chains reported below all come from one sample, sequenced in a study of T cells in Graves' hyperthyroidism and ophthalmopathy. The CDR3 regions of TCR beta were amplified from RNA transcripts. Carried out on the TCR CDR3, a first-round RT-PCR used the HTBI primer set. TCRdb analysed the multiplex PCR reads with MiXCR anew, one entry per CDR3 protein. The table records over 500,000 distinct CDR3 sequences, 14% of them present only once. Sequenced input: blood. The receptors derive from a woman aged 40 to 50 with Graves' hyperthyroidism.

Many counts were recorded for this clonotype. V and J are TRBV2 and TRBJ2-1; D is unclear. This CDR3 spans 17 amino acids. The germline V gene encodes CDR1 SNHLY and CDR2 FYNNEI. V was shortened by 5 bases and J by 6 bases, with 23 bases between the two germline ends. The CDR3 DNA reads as TGTGCCAGCAGTCAGGTGGTTGCCGTTCCGCCCTTCAATGAGCAGTTCTTC. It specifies CASSQVVAVPPFNEQFF.

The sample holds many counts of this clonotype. The DNA of the CDR3 is TGTGCCAGCAGCCAGGACCGTTCGAGGGAGCAGTACTTC. It encodes CASSQDRSREQYF. The chain employs TRBV3-1 and TRBJ2-7, with D unresolved. CDR3 length: 13 residues. Germline values: CDR1 LGHDT, CDR2 YNNKEL (reference sequence). The V gene lost 3 bases and the J gene lost 7 bases, with 13 bases spanning the gap.

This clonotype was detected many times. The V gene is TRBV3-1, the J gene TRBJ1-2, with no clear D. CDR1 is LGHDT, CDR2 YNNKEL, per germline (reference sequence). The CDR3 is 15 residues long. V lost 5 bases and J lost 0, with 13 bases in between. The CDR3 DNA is TGTGCCAGCAGCTATCGACGGACCACTAACTATGGCTACACCTTC. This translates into CASSYRRTTNYGYTF.

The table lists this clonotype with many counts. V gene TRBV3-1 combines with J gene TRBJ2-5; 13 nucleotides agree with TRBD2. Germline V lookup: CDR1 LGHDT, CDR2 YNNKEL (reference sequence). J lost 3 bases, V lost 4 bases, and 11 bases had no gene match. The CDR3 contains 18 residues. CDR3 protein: CASSPRTSGSPGEETQYF. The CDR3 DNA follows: TGTGCCAGCAGCCCAAGGACTAGCGGGAGCCCCGGGGAAGAGACCCAGTACTTC.

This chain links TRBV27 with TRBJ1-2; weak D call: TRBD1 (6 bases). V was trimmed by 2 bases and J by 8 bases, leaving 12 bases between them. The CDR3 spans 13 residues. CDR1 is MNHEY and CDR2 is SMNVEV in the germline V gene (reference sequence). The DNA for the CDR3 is TGTGCCAGCAGTTTAAGGGGGGGGATGGGCTACACCTTC. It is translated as CASSLRGGMGYTF.